A selection of T cell receptor beta chains follows, all from one sample in a study of blood T cell repertoires in COVID-19. Clones were read by immunoSEQ multiplex PCR, and TCRdb kept only the in-frame ones, dropping some. Of more than 60,000 clones listed, roughly 80% are singletons. Material: peripheral blood. All receptors come from a man aged 50-60 years with COVID-19, enrolled during active disease. Both conserved end residues are part of each CDR3. A D gene is named only where the DNA matches it firmly. Clone size is shown for a subset of rows, as once, few, many or a class of expanded clone.

CDR3nt: TGTGCCAGCAGTTATTACAATGAGCAGTTCTTC; CDR3aa: CASSYYNEQFF; j_gene: TRBJ2-1; v_gene: TRBV2; d_gene: .; abundance: .
CDR3nt: TGTGTCAGTAGTATGACAGTGGACTCACCCCTCCACTTT; CDR3aa: CVSSMTVDSPLHF; j_gene: TRBJ1-6; v_gene: TRBV19; d_gene: .; abundance: .
CDR3nt: TGCAGCGTCGCGGGACTTTGGAACACCGGGGAGCTGTTTTTT; CDR3aa: CSVAGLWNTGELFF; j_gene: TRBJ2-2; v_gene: TRBV29-1; d_gene: .; abundance: once
CDR3nt: TGTGCCAGCAGCCAACGGAGGGAGCCCCAGCATTTT; CDR3aa: CASSQRREPQHF; j_gene: TRBJ1-5; v_gene: TRBV6-2/TRBV6-3; d_gene: .; abundance: .
CDR3nt: TGTGCCAGCAGCTTAGGGGCTGGGGCCAACGTCCTGACTTTC; CDR3aa: CASSLGAGANVLTF; j_gene: TRBJ2-6; v_gene: TRBV5-4; d_gene: .; abundance: few
CDR3nt: TGCGCCAGCAGCCTGGCGGGGGGCTCCCTTTCACCCCTCCACTTT; CDR3aa: CASSLAGGSLSPLHF; j_gene: TRBJ1-6; v_gene: TRBV5-1; d_gene: .; abundance: once
CDR3nt: TGTGCCAGCTCACCGCCTAGCGGGGCTACAGATACGCAGTATTTT; CDR3aa: CASSPPSGATDTQYF; j_gene: TRBJ2-3; v_gene: TRBV18; d_gene: TRBD2; abundance: .
CDR3nt: TGTGCCAGCAGTTTGACCACAGGACAGATGGATGAAAAACTGTTTTTT; CDR3aa: CASSLTTGQMDEKLFF; j_gene: TRBJ1-4; v_gene: TRBV6-5; d_gene: .; abundance: .
CDR3nt: TGTGCCAGCAGCACAGACAGGGCCTACGAGCAGTACTTC; CDR3aa: CASSTDRAYEQYF; j_gene: TRBJ2-7; v_gene: TRBV7-2; d_gene: TRBD1; abundance: .
CDR3nt: TGTGCCAGTAAACCGGGACAGGGTCTCGAAAAACTGTTTTTT; CDR3aa: CASKPGQGLEKLFF; j_gene: TRBJ1-4; v_gene: TRBV19; d_gene: TRBD1; abundance: few
CDR3nt: TGTGCCAGCAGCAAAGTATCACTAGCACACCCCCGCGATACGCAGTATTTT; CDR3aa: CASSKVSLAHPRDTQYF; j_gene: TRBJ2-3; v_gene: TRBV21-1; d_gene: .; abundance: .
CDR3nt: TGTGCCAGCAGTCCCGGACGGGGTTACTACTACGAGCAGTACTTC; CDR3aa: CASSPGRGYYYEQYF; j_gene: TRBJ2-7; v_gene: TRBV6-2/TRBV6-3; d_gene: .; abundance: .
CDR3nt: TGTGCCAGCACGGTTAGCAATCAGCCCCAGCATTTT; CDR3aa: CASTVSNQPQHF; j_gene: TRBJ1-5; v_gene: TRBV2; d_gene: .; abundance: once
CDR3nt: TGTGCCAGCTCGAGGGGCACAGGGAATAGCAATCAGCCCCAGCATTTT; CDR3aa: CASSRGTGNSNQPQHF; j_gene: TRBJ1-5; v_gene: TRBV18; d_gene: .; abundance: few
CDR3nt: TGTGCCAGCAGCCGGTCAACAGCGGACTCCTACAATGAGCAGTTCTTC; CDR3aa: CASSRSTADSYNEQFF; j_gene: TRBJ2-1; v_gene: TRBV3-1/TRBV3-2; d_gene: .; abundance: .
CDR3nt: TGTGCCAGCAGCCTCTTTTTGACAATCGGTGAAAAACTGTTTTTT; CDR3aa: CASSLFLTIGEKLFF; j_gene: TRBJ1-4; v_gene: TRBV11-2; d_gene: .; abundance: few